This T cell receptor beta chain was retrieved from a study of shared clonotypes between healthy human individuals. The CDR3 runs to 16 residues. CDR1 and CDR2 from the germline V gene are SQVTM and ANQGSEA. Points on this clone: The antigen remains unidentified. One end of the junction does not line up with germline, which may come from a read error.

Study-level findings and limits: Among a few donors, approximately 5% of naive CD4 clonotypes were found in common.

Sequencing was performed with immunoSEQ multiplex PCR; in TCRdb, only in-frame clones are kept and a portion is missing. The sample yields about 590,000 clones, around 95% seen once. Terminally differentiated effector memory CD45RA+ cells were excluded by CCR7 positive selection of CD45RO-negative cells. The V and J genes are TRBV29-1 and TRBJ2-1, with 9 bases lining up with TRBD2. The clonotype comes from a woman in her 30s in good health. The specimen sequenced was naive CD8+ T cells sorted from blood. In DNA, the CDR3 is TGCAGCGTGGAAGGAGTTAGCGGGAGCTCCTACAATGAGCAGTTCTTC. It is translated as CSVEGVSGSSYNEQFF.